This TCR beta chain was identified during a study of T cell repertoires and Cas9 in healthy adults. Across the whole study: CD4 and CD8 compartments: SpCas9-reactive T cells profiled for potency, cytotoxicity, lineage.

Clones were read by immunoSEQ multiplex PCR, and TCRdb kept only the in-frame ones, dropping some. In the table there are almost 15,000 clones, around 90% of which are singletons. Worth noting for this clone: The antigen is undetermined.

Study observations and caveats: SpCas9-reactive effector T cells were reportedly restrained in vitro by SpCas9-reactive regulatory T cells.

Trimming stripped 5 bases from V and 0 bases from J, with 18 bases between. The CDR3 is 17 residues long. The germline V gene has CDR1 SGHAT and CDR2 FQDESV (reference sequence). The TCR originated in a human donor in good health. The chain employs TRBV11-1 and TRBJ2-3; perhaps D is TRBD1 or TRBD2 (5 bases each). Sequenced sample: Tregs (CD4+, CD25+, CD127-, CD137-, CD154-) from PBMCs; culture status not recorded. The CDR3 loop is CASSANILRDSTDTQYF. The CDR3 DNA reads TGTGCCAGCAGCGCAAACATCCTCCGGGACAGCACAGATACGCAGTATTTT.